Following are 22 T cell receptor beta chains from one sample sequenced in a study of regulatory T cells in long-lasting Graves disease. Time point specified: newly diagnosed GD, antithyroid drugs for less than 3 months. From RNA extracted from PBMCs, the TCR library was made. With iRepertoire HTBI primers and Arm-PCR of CDR3 regions, TCR beta libraries were built. TCRdb analysed the multiplex PCR reads with MiXCR anew, one entry per CDR3 protein. The top ten clones hold roughly 29% of a sample with under 400,000 distinct CDR3 sequences, over 15% of them seen once. The same sample was also used in a study of T cells in Graves' hyperthyroidism and ophthalmopathy.

Material: peripheral blood mononuclear cells (PBMCs), obtained at new diagnosis, from a patient treated with antithyroid drugs. These receptors were collected from a man in his forties or fifties with Graves disease.

This clonotype has a handful of counts. The CDR3 bases are TGTGCCAGCAGCAACATGATTGGACAGACGAAAAACAGGAATGAGCAGTTCTTC. Residues: CASSNMIGQTKNRNEQFF. The chain carries TRBV7-3 and TRBJ2-1; perhaps TRBD1 as D (6 bases). The germline gives CDR1 SGHTA, CDR2 FQGTGA. V gave up 5 bases and J gave up 7 bases, with 27 bases separating them. The CDR3 covers 18 residues.

A few counts support this clonotype. The chain is built from TRBV18 and TRBJ1-5; TRBD1 agrees at 7 bases. Trimming cost V 5 bases and J 5 bases; bases outside gene matches: 12. This CDR3 is built from 16 residues. CDR1 and CDR2 from the germline V gene are KGHSH and LQKENI. CDR3 protein: CASSTSEGAGDQPQHF. The CDR3 bases are TGTGCCAGCTCAACCTCCGAGGGGGCGGGGGATCAGCCCCAGCATTTT.

The V call is TRBV4-2, the J call TRBJ2-3; 13 nucleotides agree with TRBD2. V trimming: 4 bases; J trimming: 4 bases; junction bases outside the gene matches: 11. This CDR3 comprises 18 residues. Germline V CDR1 and CDR2: LGHNA, YNFKEQ. As DNA, the CDR3 is TGTGCCAGCAGCCGCCAACTAGCGGGGGGGCCAGTGGCAGATACGCAGTATTTT. Translated, it gives CASSRQLAGGPVADTQYF.

This clonotype was observed at least ten times. V gene TRBV6-1 combines with J gene TRBJ2-2; D possibly uses TRBD1 or TRBD2 (5 bases each). In germline, CDR1 is MNHNS, CDR2 SASEGT. Trimming removed 6 bases from V and 3 bases from J, with 11 bases in between. This CDR3 has 14 residues. CDR3 in amino acids: CASSPGPYTGELFF. The DNA of the CDR3 is TGTGCCAGCAGCCCGGGACCTTACACCGGGGAGCTGTTTTTT.

In its sample, this clonotype was seen many times. The chain links TRBV15 to TRBJ2-3, with 7 nucleotides matching TRBD1. The CDR3 is 15 residues long. J lost 5 bases, V lost 1 base, and 6 bases had no gene match. Looked up from germline, CDR1 is LNHNV and CDR2 is YYDKDF (reference sequence). This CDR3 reads CATSRGAGGLDTQYF. Here the CDR3 DNA reads TGTGCCACCAGCAGAGGGGCAGGGGGTTTAGATACGCAGTATTTT.

This chain links TRBV27 with TRBJ1-1; 8 bases map to TRBD1. This CDR3 is built from 14 residues. V shed 6 bases, J shed 1 base, and the junction held 4 bases outside the gene matches. Germline CDR1 is MNHEY and CDR2 is SMNVEV (reference sequence). The CDR3 coding sequence is TGTGCCAGCAGACCTCAGGGGGCGAACACTGAAGCTTTCTTT. Encoded protein: CASRPQGANTEAFF.

This clonotype was recorded at least ten times. The chain couples TRBV7-6 to TRBJ2-1; TRBD2 agrees at 12 bases. The CDR3 is made up of 16 amino acids. Germline CDR1 is SGHVS and CDR2 is FNYEAQ. The ends lost 2 bases at V and 6 bases at J; junction bases unmatched: 5. As DNA, the CDR3 is TGTGCCAGCAGCTTACTAGCGGGGGGGCCGGGCAATGAGCAGTTCTTC. It translates to CASSLLAGGPGNEQFF. The full variable domain, with the rest looked up from reference TRBV7-6 and TRBJ2-1, is GAGVSQSPRYKVTKRGQDVALRCDPISGHVSLYWYRQALGQGPEFLTYFNYEAQQDKSGLPNDRFSAERPEGSISTLTIQRTEQRDSAMYRCASSLLAGGPGNEQFFGPGTRLTVL.

This clonotype has just one count. The chain links TRBV6-9 to TRBJ1-1; 8 bases line up with TRBD1. This CDR3 has 17 amino acids. The germline gives CDR1 MNHGY, CDR2 SVAAGI. The V gene end was trimmed by 4 bases and the J gene end by 4 bases; junction bases not matched to a gene: 14. CDR3 amino acids: CASSSSGTGYLVTEAFF. In DNA form, the CDR3 reads TGTGCCAGCAGTTCCTCCGGGACAGGTTATCTGGTCACTGAAGCTTTCTTT.

This clonotype came up many times. The chain joins TRBV7-3 to TRBJ2-1, with D possibly matching TRBD1 (6 bases). The germline V gene has CDR1 SGHTA and CDR2 FQGTGA. The CDR3 sequence is 15 residues long. V lost 2 bases, J lost 2 bases, and 10 bases lay in between. The CDR3 DNA is TGTGCCAGCAGCTTATCGGCAGGGGCCTACAATGAGCAGTTCTTC. Its protein is CASSLSAGAYNEQFF. The whole variable domain, remainder taken from reference TRBV7-3 and TRBJ2-1, is GAGVSQTPSNKVTEKGKYVELRCDPISGHTALYWYRQSLGQGPEFLIYFQGTGAADDSGLPNDRFFAVRPEGSVSTLKIQRTERGDSAVYLCASSLSAGAYNEQFFGPGTRLTVL.

This clonotype was recorded many times. V is TRBV6-5 and J is TRBJ2-2, with 7 bases lining up with TRBD2. The CDR3 covers 16 residues. CDR1 and CDR2 from the germline V gene are MNHEY and SVGAGI. V lost 2 bases, J lost 6 bases, and 9 bases stayed unmatched. The chain's CDR3 is CASSYGITSEAGELFF. The CDR3 DNA is TGTGCCAGCAGTTACGGAATTACTAGCGAGGCCGGGGAGCTGTTTTTT.

The chain recombines TRBV4-3 with TRBJ2-2; D gene ambiguous. The V end was cut by 3 bases, the J end by 3 bases, with 14 bases between. The CDR3 covers 16 residues. In germline, CDR1 is LGHNA, CDR2 YSLEER. CDR3 sequence (DNA): TGCGCCAGCAGCCACCCAAATAACTGGGACACCGGGGAGCTGTTTTTT. It codes for CASSHPNNWDTGELFF.

The chain has TRBV5-5 and TRBJ2-7; weak D call: TRBD2 (6 bases). CDR1 is SGHKS and CDR2 is YYEKEE in the germline V gene (reference sequence). V was shortened by 1 base and J by 5 bases, with 16 bases between the two germline ends. This CDR3 comprises 15 residues. The DNA for the CDR3 is TGTGCCAGCAGCTTGCGGCAGGGAGGCGCCCACGAGCAGTACTTC. Translated: CASSLRQGGAHEQYF. Together with reference TRBV5-5 and TRBJ2-7, the CDR3 gives the full variable domain: DAGVTQSPTHLIKTRGQQVTLRCSPISGHKSVSWYQQVLGQGPQFIFQYYEKEERGRGNFPDRFSARQFPNYSSELNVNALLLGDSALYLCASSLRQGGAHEQYFGPGTRLTVT.

This clonotype showed up many times. V gene TRBV12-3 or TRBV12-4 combines with J gene TRBJ2-7; 12 nucleotides agree with TRBD1. The CDR3 runs 15 residues. The V and J ends lost 5 bases and 5 bases, in that order; junction bases with no gene match: 7. The CDR3, as DNA: TGTGCCAGCAGTAGGACGGGACAGGGGGCCCACGAGCAGTACTTC. It yields the protein CASSRTGQGAHEQYF.

This clonotype was detected a few times. V usage is TRBV4-2 and J usage is TRBJ1-4; D possibly corresponds to TRBD1 (5 bases). V was clipped by 1 base and J by 6 bases, with 9 bases between them. CDR3 size: 14 residues. CDR1 and CDR2 from the germline V gene are LGHNA and YNFKEQ. The CDR3 DNA is TGTGCCAGCAGCCAAGCAGGGAGGGATGAAAAACTGTTTTTT. Amino acid sequence: CASSQAGRDEKLFF.

This clonotype was seen at least ten times. The V gene is TRBV6-1, the J gene TRBJ2-1; 12 nucleotides match TRBD2. Looked up from germline, CDR1 is MNHNS and CDR2 is SASEGT. The CDR3 totals 15 residues. Trimming took 6 bases from V and 10 from J; bases not matched to a gene: 10. The chain's CDR3 is CASREPSGGASEQFF. DNA of the CDR3: TGTGCCAGCAGGGAGCCTAGCGGGGGGGCGTCAGAGCAGTTCTTC.

This clonotype was seen many times. The genes are TRBV28 and TRBJ2-4; possible D gene TRBD1, 6 bases. Germline-derived CDR1 and CDR2 are MDHEN and SYDVKM. This CDR3 has 14 residues. V lost 6 bases and J 8 bases, leaving 17 bases between the germline ends. The CDR3 reads CASSPQPGQYIQYF. CDR3 sequence (DNA): TGTGCCAGCAGCCCCCAACCCGGACAGTACATTCAGTACTTC.

The rearrangement joins TRBV2 to TRBJ1-3, with D possibly TRBD1 on 5 matching bases. The CDR3 loop spans 14 amino acids. Germline V CDR1 and CDR2: SNHLY, FYNNEI. Trimming took off 5 bases at V and 7 bases at J, with 15 bases between the two ends. The CDR3 DNA is TGTGCCAGCAGTCAAAGGGGTCCGGCGAACACCATATATTTT. It codes for CASSQRGPANTIYF.

V and J are TRBV30 and TRBJ1-5; D call uncertain. Trimming removed 0 bases from V and 6 bases from J, with 12 bases in between. CDR3 length equals 14 residues. Germline V lookup: CDR1 GTSNPN, CDR2 SVGIG (reference sequence). DNA of the CDR3: TGTGCCTGGAGTGTACTCGGGGTGGTTCAGCCCCAGCATTTT. The encoded protein is CAWSVLGVVQPQHF.

The sample holds many counts of this clonotype. This sequence joins TRBV6-2 or TRBV6-3 and TRBJ1-5, with a weak D call TRBD1 (6 bases). The CDR3 has 18 residues. From germline, CDR1 is MNHEY and CDR2 SVGEGT. V dropped 4 bases and J dropped 6 bases, with 25 bases sitting between them. The CDR3 sequence: CASSSLGGTRHIPQPQHF. The CDR3 DNA follows: TGTGCCAGCAGTTCACTAGGAGGGACACGACATATCCCTCAGCCCCAGCATTTT.

This clonotype was counted at least ten times. The gene calls are TRBV18 and TRBJ2-3; 8 nucleotides line up with TRBD1. The V gene's germline CDR1 is KGHSH and CDR2 LQKENI. The V and J ends lost 4 bases and 5 bases, in that order; junction bases with no gene match: 8. There are 15 residues in the CDR3. CDR3 DNA sequence: TGTGCCAGCTCACGTCGACAGGGGCACGGAGATACGCAGTATTTT. Protein product: CASSRRQGHGDTQYF.

This clonotype was seen many times. This rearrangement joins TRBV19 to TRBJ1-1; D unclear. This CDR3 is built from 13 residues. Germline loops: CDR1 LNHDA, CDR2 SQIVND (reference sequence). V dropped 2 bases and J dropped 0 bases, with 4 bases sitting between them. DNA of the CDR3: TGTGCCAGTAGTATAATGGTGAACACTGAAGCTTTCTTT. Encoded protein: CASSIMVNTEAFF. Together with reference TRBV19 and TRBJ1-1, the CDR3 gives the full variable domain: DGGITQSPKYLFRKEGQNVTLSCEQNLNHDAMYWYRQDPGQGLRLIYYSQIVNDFQKGDIAEGYSVSREKKESFPLTVTSAQKNPTAFYLCASSIMVNTEAFFGQGTRLTVV.

The chain employs TRBV6-1 and TRBJ2-6; 11 bases fit TRBD1. V lost 6 bases, J lost 0 bases, and 4 bases stayed unmatched. Germline CDR1 and CDR2: MNHNS and SASEGT. The CDR3 contains 17 residues. The chain's CDR3 is CASSAGTGGSGANVLTF. The CDR3 DNA reads as TGTGCCAGCAGCGCCGGGACAGGGGGCTCTGGGGCCAACGTCCTGACTTTC.